This is a list of T cell receptor beta chains from one sample in a study of blood T cell repertoires in COVID-19. Sequencing was performed with immunoSEQ multiplex PCR; in TCRdb, only in-frame clones are kept and a portion is missing. The table includes about 65,000 clones, around 93% detected once. The sequencing input was peripheral blood. The source is a man aged 70-80 years with active COVID-19. Each CDR3 is given with its conserved first and last residue. The D gene is left open where the match is weak. The size field is filled for only some rows; it gives once, few, many or a size class.

NA	TRBV11-3	TRBJ2-1	15	TRBD1	TGTGCCAGCAGCGTCTGGGCAGGGGGTAGCGATGAGCAGTTCTTC	CASSVWAGGSDEQFF
NA	TRBV5-5	TRBJ1-4	15	TRBD1	TGTGCCAGCAGCTCGCCGACAGGGCTTTATGAAAAACTGTTTTTT	CASSSPTGLYEKLFF
NA	TRBV7-2	TRBJ2-1	14	TRBD2	TGTGCCAGCAGCTTAGTTAGCGGGGGGGGTGAGCAGTTCTTC	CASSLVSGGGEQFF
NA	TRBV5-4	TRBJ1-3	15	NA	TGTGCCAGCAGCTTGCAGGGAGGATCCGGAAACACCATATATTTT	CASSLQGGSGNTIYF
NA	TRBV7-9	TRBJ1-6	18	NA	TGTGCCAGCAGCTTAGGTGGCCCAGGGTCCCACTCTGGGTCACCCCTCCACTTT	CASSLGGPGSHSGSPLHF
NA	TRBV7-6	TRBJ2-5	16	NA	TGTGCCAGCAGCTTAGCTCCTTCACCGGGGAAGGAGACCCAGTACTTC	CASSLAPSPGKETQYF
NA	TRBV7-9	TRBJ2-5	14	TRBD2	TGTGCCAGCAGCCCGGGGGGTGGCGAGGAGACCCAGTACTTC	CASSPGGGEETQYF
NA	TRBV9	TRBJ2-5	14	NA	TGTGCCAGCAGCGTGGGACATCGACAAGAGACCCAGTACTTC	CASSVGHRQETQYF
once	TRBV18	TRBJ2-1	13	NA	TGTGCCAGCTCTCGGGGTATTTACAATGAGCAGTTCTTC	CASSRGIYNEQFF
NA	TRBV6-5	TRBJ2-1	14	TRBD1	TGTGCCACCTTCGAGACAGGGGTGTTCAATGAGCAGTTCTTC	CATFETGVFNEQFF
NA	TRBV19	TRBJ2-7	16	TRBD1	TGTGCCAGTATGAAGACCGGGACAGGATACTCCTACGAGCAGTACTTC	CASMKTGTGYSYEQYF
NA	TRBV2	TRBJ2-4	13	NA	TGTGCCAGCAGCTCGGACACCATTTTCGCCGCAGACTTC	CASSSDTIFAADF
NA	TRBV6-4	TRBJ1-2	17	TRBD1	TGTGCCAGCAGTGACTCGCTAAGGGGGCCGGCTGCCTATGGCTACACCTTC	CASSDSLRGPAAYGYTF
NA	TRBV18	TRBJ1-4	15	NA	TGTGCCAGCTCACCCCGTGGAGGGGCTAATGAAAAACTGTTTTTT	CASSPRGGANEKLFF
NA	TRBV5-1	TRBJ1-2	15	TRBD1	TGCGCCAGCAGCTTGGAGGGACAGACTAACTATGGCTACACCTTC	CASSLEGQTNYGYTF
NA	TRBV11-3	TRBJ2-4	19	TRBD2	TGTGCCAGCAGCCCGTCTAGCGGGGGCCCCTTGGGAGCCAAAAACATTCAGTACTTC	CASSPSSGGPLGAKNIQYF
NA	TRBV18	TRBJ2-1	15	TRBD1	TGTGCCAGCTCACGACAGGGGTTCCCCTACAATGAGCAGTTCTTC	CASSRQGFPYNEQFF
NA	TRBV19	TRBJ2-7	14	NA	TGTGCCAGTAGTTTCGGGGGAAGCTCCTACGAGCAGTACTTC	CASSFGGSSYEQYF
NA	TRBV19	TRBJ2-7	15	NA	TGTGCCAGTAGTATAGGGACAGCGTCCTGGTACGAGCAGTACTTC	CASSIGTASWYEQYF
NA	TRBV29-1	TRBJ2-4	13	TRBD1	TGCAGCGTTGGGACAGGGTTTAGTGACATTCAGTACTTC	CSVGTGFSDIQYF
NA	TRBV5-6	TRBJ2-4	14	TRBD1	TGTGCCAGCAGCCTCCCAGGGGGTTGGGACATTCAGTACTTC	CASSLPGGWDIQYF
NA	TRBV19	TRBJ1-6	14	TRBD1	TGTGCCAGTAGTTTCGACAGGGAGGTTTCACCCCTCCACTTT	CASSFDREVSPLHF
NA	TRBV5-1	TRBJ1-2	15	TRBD1	TGCGCCAGCAGCGGCAGGGACAGGGCGGACTATGGCTACACCTTC	CASSGRDRADYGYTF
NA	TRBV29-1	TRBJ1-2	12	NA	TGCAGCGTTGCACACCTCTCCTATGGCTACACCTTC	CSVAHLSYGYTF
NA	TRBV27	TRBJ1-3	14	NA	TGTGCCAGCAGTGCGGGGAGGACTGGAAACACCATATATTTT	CASSAGRTGNTIYF
NA	TRBV7-9	TRBJ1-2	15	NA	TGTGCCAGCAGCTCCGACTCGGGGAGGGGGGATGACTACACCTTC	CASSSDSGRGDDYTF
few	TRBV6-5	TRBJ1-6	14	TRBD1	TGTGCCACACGGGTGGAGACAGGGGCTTCACCCCTCCACTTT	CATRVETGASPLHF
NA	TRBV20-1	TRBJ1-4	14	NA	TGCAGTGCTAGTATCGGGACAACTAATGAAAAACTGTTTTTT	CSASIGTTNEKLFF
NA	TRBV7-9	TRBJ1-2	14	TRBD1	TGTGCCAGCAGCTTTGGACAGGGGGCAGGTGGCTACACCTTC	CASSFGQGAGGYTF
NA	TRBV19	TRBJ1-1	14	NA	TGTGCCAGTAGTATCGCCAGGATGAACACTGAAGCTTTCTTT	CASSIARMNTEAFF
NA	TRBV5-4	TRBJ2-1	16	TRBD2	TGTGCCAGCAGCTTCCTAGCGGGGTTCCCCTACAATGAGCAGTTCTTC	CASSFLAGFPYNEQFF
NA	TRBV19	TRBJ1-5	19	TRBD1	TGTGCCAGTAGTACAACCTCGGGACAGGGGGGGTCAGGCAATCAGCCCCAGCATTTT	CASSTTSGQGGSGNQPQHF
NA	TRBV5-1	TRBJ2-3	16	TRBD2	TGCGCCAGCAGCTCTCTAGCGGGGGTCGCGACAGATACGCAGTATTTT	CASSSLAGVATDTQYF
NA	TRBV4-3	TRBJ2-7	15	NA	TGCGCCAGCAGCCAAGGATCGGACAGCAACTACGAGCAGTACTTC	CASSQGSDSNYEQYF
NA	TRBV7-9	TRBJ2-2	17	TRBD2	TGTGCCAGCAAAGGGGGGACTAGCGGGACAAACACCGGGGAGCTGTTTTTT	CASKGGTSGTNTGELFF
once	TRBV7-3	TRBJ2-7	14	TRBD1	TGTGCCAGCAGCTTGACCGGGACAGCCTACGAGCAGTACTTC	CASSLTGTAYEQYF
NA	TRBV10-2	TRBJ2-5	11	NA	TGCGCCAGCAGCCTAAAAGAGACCCAGTACTTC	CASSLKETQYF
NA	TRBV6-5	TRBJ1-2	13	NA	TGTGCCAGCAGTACCCCGACAGTCTCTGGCTACACCTTC	CASSTPTVSGYTF
NA	TRBV28	TRBJ2-5	13	NA	TGTGCCAGCAGCCTTAGGGGTCGAGAGACCCAGTACTTC	CASSLRGRETQYF
NA	TRBV7-3	TRBJ2-5	15	TRBD2	TGTGCCAGCAGCTCCCGCCAGGGAGGGGTGGAGACCCAGTACTTC	CASSSRQGGVETQYF
NA	TRBV18	TRBJ1-5	16	TRBD1	TGTGCCAGCTCACCAGGGACAGGGGGGGGCAATCAGCCCCAGCATTTT	CASSPGTGGGNQPQHF
NA	TRBV19	TRBJ2-5	14	NA	TGTGCCAGTAGTATAGGACAGGTCAGAGAGACCCAGTACTTC	CASSIGQVRETQYF
NA	TRBV6-6	TRBJ2-7	14	TRBD1	TGTGCCAGCAGAACCGGGACAGGGAGTTACGAGCAGTACTTC	CASRTGTGSYEQYF
NA	TRBV15	TRBJ2-3	15	NA	TGTGCCACCAGCAGGCAGGGGCCCGGACCAGATACGCAGTATTTT	CATSRQGPGPDTQYF
NA	TRBV3-1/TRBV3-2	TRBJ1-2	15	NA	TGTGCCAGCAGCCAAGAATCGCAGGGAAGGTATGGCTACACCTTC	CASSQESQGRYGYTF
NA	TRBV11-3	TRBJ2-1	16	TRBD2	TGTGCCAGCAGCTCCCGCGTAGCGGGGGCCTACAATGAGCAGTTCTTC	CASSSRVAGAYNEQFF
NA	TRBV27	TRBJ2-5	12	TRBD1	TGTGCCAGCAGGACAGGGCTGGGGACCCAGTACTTC	CASRTGLGTQYF
NA	TRBV14	TRBJ1-6	14	TRBD1	TGTGCCAGCAGCCACGGACAGGGAGGCTCACCCCTCCACTTT	CASSHGQGGSPLHF
few	TRBV4-1	TRBJ1-2	17	TRBD1	TGCGCCAGCAGCCAAGGTGGGTGGGGACAGACTAACTATGGCTACACCTTC	CASSQGGWGQTNYGYTF
NA	TRBV14	TRBJ2-3	15	TRBD2	TGTGCCAGCAGCCAACGGGGGGGGGCAACAGATACGCAGTATTTT	CASSQRGGATDTQYF
NA	TRBV6-5	TRBJ2-1	15	TRBD1	TGTGCCAGCAGTTATCGGGCAGGGGGCTGGAATGAGCAGTTCTTC	CASSYRAGGWNEQFF
NA	TRBV25-1	TRBJ2-2	16	TRBD1	TGTGCCAGCAGGGACACGGACAGGGGTTGGCCCGGGGAGCTGTTTTTT	CASRDTDRGWPGELFF